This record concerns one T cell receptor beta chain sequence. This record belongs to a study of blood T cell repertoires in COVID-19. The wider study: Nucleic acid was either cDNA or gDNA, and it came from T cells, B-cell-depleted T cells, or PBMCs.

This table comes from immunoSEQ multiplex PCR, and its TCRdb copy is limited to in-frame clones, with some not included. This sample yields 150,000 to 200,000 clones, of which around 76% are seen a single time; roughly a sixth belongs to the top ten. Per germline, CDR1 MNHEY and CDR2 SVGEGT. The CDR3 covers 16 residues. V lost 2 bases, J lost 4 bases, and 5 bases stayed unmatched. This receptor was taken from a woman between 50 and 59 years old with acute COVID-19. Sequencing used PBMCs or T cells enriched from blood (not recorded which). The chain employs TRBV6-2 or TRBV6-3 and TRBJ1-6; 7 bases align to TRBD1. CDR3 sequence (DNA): TGTGCCAGCAGTTACGATACAGGGGAGTATAATTCACCCCTCCACTTT. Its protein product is CASSYDTGEYNSPLHF.